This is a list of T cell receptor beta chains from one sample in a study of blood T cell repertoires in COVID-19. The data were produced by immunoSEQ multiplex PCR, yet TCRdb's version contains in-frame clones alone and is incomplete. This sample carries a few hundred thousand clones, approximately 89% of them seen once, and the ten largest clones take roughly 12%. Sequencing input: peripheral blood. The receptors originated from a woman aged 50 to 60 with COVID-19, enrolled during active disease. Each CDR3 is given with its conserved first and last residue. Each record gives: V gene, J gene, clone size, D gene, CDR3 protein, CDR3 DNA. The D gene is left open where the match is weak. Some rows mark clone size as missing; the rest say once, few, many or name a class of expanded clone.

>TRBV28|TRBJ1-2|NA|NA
CASSPQTDYGYTF
TGTGCCAGCAGTCCCCAGACAGACTATGGCTACACCTTC
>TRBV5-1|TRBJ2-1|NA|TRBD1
CASSARTGGSNEQFF
TGCGCCAGCAGCGCCAGGACAGGGGGATCCAATGAGCAGTTCTTC
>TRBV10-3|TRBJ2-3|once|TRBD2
CAIGGGPFTDTQYF
TGTGCCATCGGGGGGGGACCCTTCACAGATACGCAGTATTTT
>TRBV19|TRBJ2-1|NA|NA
CASTTSRGKYNEQFF
TGTGCCAGTACCACTAGCCGCGGGAAATACAATGAGCAGTTCTTC
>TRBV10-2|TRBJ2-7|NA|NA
CASSLGGGPYEQYF
TGCGCCAGCAGTCTGGGCGGAGGCCCCTACGAGCAGTACTTC
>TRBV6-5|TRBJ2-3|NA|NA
CASGQTEDTQYF
TGTGCCAGCGGGCAGACCGAGGATACGCAGTATTTT
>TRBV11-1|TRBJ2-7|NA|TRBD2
CASSLAGTSGPNEQYF
TGTGCCAGCAGCTTAGCGGGGACTAGCGGGCCCAACGAGCAGTACTTC
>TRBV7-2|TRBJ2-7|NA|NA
CASSLDRESSSYEQYF
TGTGCCAGCAGCTTAGATCGTGAGTCGAGCTCCTACGAGCAGTACTTC
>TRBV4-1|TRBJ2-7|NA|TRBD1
CASSQIRTGLSEEQYF
TGCGCCAGCAGCCAGATTAGGACAGGGCTGTCGGAAGAGCAGTACTTC
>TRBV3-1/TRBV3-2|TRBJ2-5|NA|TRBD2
CASSPSSGGEETQYF
TGTGCCAGCAGCCCCTCTAGCGGGGGTGAAGAGACCCAGTACTTC
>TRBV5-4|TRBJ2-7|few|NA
CASSLETAYEQYF
TGTGCCAGCAGCTTGGAGACAGCCTACGAGCAGTACTTC
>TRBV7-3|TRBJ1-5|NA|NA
CASSFLTGNQPQHF
TGTGCCAGCAGCTTTTTAACAGGGAATCAGCCCCAGCATTTT
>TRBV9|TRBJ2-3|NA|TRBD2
CASSVTSGFTDTQYF
TGTGCCAGCAGCGTGACTAGCGGATTCACAGATACGCAGTATTTT
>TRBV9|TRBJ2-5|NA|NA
CASSPLDSRETQYF
TGTGCCAGCAGCCCCCTCGACAGCAGGGAGACCCAGTACTTC
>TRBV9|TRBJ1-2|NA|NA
CASSSPGDLWGYTF
TGTGCCAGCAGCTCTCCGGGGGACCTTTGGGGCTACACCTTC
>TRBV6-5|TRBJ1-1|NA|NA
CASSYSRATEAFF
TGTGCCAGCAGTTACTCGAGGGCCACTGAAGCTTTCTTT
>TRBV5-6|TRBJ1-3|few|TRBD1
CASSSTGQGVYTIYF
TGTGCCAGCAGCTCGACCGGACAGGGGGTATACACCATATATTTT
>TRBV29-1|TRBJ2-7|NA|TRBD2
CSVRGRDGPYEQYF
TGCAGCGTTAGAGGGAGGGACGGACCCTACGAGCAGTACTTC
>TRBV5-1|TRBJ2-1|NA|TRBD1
CASSSTGFNEQFF
TGCGCCAGCAGCTCGACAGGGTTCAATGAGCAGTTCTTC
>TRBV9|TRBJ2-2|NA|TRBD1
CASRSTGTGVTGELFF
TGTGCCAGCAGATCTACCGGGACAGGGGTTACCGGGGAGCTGTTTTTT
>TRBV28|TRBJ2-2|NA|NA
CASSSGASTGELFF
TGTGCCAGCAGTTCAGGGGCCTCCACCGGGGAGCTGTTTTTT
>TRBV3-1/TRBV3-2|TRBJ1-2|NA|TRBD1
CASSQGTGVQYGYTF
TGTGCCAGCAGCCAGGGGACAGGGGTACAATATGGCTACACCTTC
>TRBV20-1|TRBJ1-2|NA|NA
CSASPNYGYTF
TGCAGTGCTAGTCCGAACTATGGCTACACCTTC
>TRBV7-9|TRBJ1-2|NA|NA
CASSFEGHGYTF
TGTGCCAGCAGCTTTGAGGGTCATGGCTACACCTTC
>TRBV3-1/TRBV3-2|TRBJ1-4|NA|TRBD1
CASRTGVNEKLFF
TGTGCCTCCAGGACAGGGGTTAATGAAAAACTGTTTTTT
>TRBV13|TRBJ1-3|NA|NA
CASSLGQGIGGNTIYF
TGTGCCAGCAGCTTAGGTCAGGGAATCGGTGGAAACACCATATATTTT
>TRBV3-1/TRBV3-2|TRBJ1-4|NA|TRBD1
CASSPTGQGARLFF
TGTGCCAGCAGCCCGACGGGACAGGGCGCCAGACTGTTTTTT
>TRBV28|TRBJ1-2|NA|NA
CASTLAGGNGYTF
TGTGCCAGCACCCTGGCGGGAGGGAATGGCTACACCTTC
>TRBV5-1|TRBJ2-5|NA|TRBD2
CASSLGGGLYQETQYF
TGCGCCAGCAGCTTGGGCGGGGGGCTGTACCAAGAGACCCAGTACTTC
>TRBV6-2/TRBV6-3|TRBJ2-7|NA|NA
CASSSGDASGYEQYF
TGTGCCAGCAGCTCAGGTGATGCCAGTGGCTACGAGCAGTACTTC
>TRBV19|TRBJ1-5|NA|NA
CASTLGVGQPQHF
TGTGCCAGTACCCTCGGGGTGGGACAGCCCCAGCATTTT
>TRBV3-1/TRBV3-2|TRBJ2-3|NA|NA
CASSQGGLTDTQYF
TGTGCCAGCAGCCAGGGCGGGCTCACAGATACGCAGTATTTT
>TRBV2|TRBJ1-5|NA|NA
CASRAGHTYNQPQHF
TGTGCCAGCAGGGCAGGACACACTTACAATCAGCCCCAGCATTTT
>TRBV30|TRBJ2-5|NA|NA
CAWGPPGVPKTQYF
TGTGCCTGGGGGCCGCCGGGGGTTCCGAAGACCCAGTACTTC
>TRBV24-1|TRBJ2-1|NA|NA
CATSAFGELGYEQFF
TGTGCCACCAGTGCCTTTGGGGAGTTAGGCTATGAGCAGTTCTTC
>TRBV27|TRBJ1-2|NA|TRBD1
CASSSLPGQVFGGYTF
TGTGCCAGCTCATCCCTCCCGGGACAGGTATTTGGTGGCTACACCTTC
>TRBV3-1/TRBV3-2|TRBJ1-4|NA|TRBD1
CASSHGQGEKLFF
TGTGCCAGCAGCCACGGACAGGGTGAAAAACTGTTTTTT
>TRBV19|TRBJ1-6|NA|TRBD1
CASSVGQGVSPLHF
TGTGCCAGTAGTGTGGGACAGGGAGTTTCACCCCTCCACTTT
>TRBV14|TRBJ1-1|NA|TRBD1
CASSPIWTGSRNTEAFF
TGTGCCAGCAGTCCCATTTGGACAGGGTCACGGAACACTGAAGCTTTCTTT
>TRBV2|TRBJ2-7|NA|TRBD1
CASRRTGLGEQYF
TGTGCCAGCAGGAGGACAGGTTTGGGTGAGCAGTACTTC
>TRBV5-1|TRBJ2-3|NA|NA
CASSSQTYLGTDTQYF
TGCGCCAGCAGCTCTCAAACTTACCTGGGCACAGATACGCAGTATTTT
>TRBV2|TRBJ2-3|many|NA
CASSDEGADTQYF
TGTGCCAGCAGTGATGAAGGAGCAGATACGCAGTATTTT
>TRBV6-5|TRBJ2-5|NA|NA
CASSMVGAPQETQYF
TGTGCCAGCAGTATGGTGGGGGCCCCACAAGAGACCCAGTACTTC
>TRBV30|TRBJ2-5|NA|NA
CAWRPQGGQETQYF
TGTGCCTGGCGGCCGCAGGGGGGCCAAGAGACCCAGTACTTC
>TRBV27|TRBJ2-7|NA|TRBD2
CASRLAGGAYEQYF
TGTGCCAGCAGGCTAGCGGGGGGGGCCTACGAGCAGTACTTC
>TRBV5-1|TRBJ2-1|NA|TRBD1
CASSIRQGTYNEQFF
TGCGCCAGCAGCATTAGACAGGGGACCTACAATGAGCAGTTCTTC
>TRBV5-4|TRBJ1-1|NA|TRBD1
CASSSSGQGGPRAFF
TGTGCCAGCAGCTCCTCCGGACAGGGAGGCCCGAGGGCTTTCTTT
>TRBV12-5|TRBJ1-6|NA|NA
CASGPALVNSPLHF
TGTGCTAGTGGGCCCGCCCTAGTGAACTCACCCCTCCACTTT
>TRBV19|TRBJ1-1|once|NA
CASSIYTEAFF
TGTGCCAGTAGTATCTATACTGAAGCTTTCTTT
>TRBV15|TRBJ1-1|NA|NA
CATSRGRIEGAEAFF
TGTGCCACCAGCAGAGGTCGAATAGAGGGGGCTGAAGCTTTCTTT